This T cell receptor beta chain was identified during a study of cytomegalovirus exposure and HLA in healthy donors. CDR1 and CDR2 from the germline V gene are LNHDA and SQIVND (reference sequence). CDR3 length equals 12 residues. Trimming took 7 bases from V and 7 from J, leaving 11 bases between them. As to this clone: The antigen remains undetermined. The sample has other DNA sequences that encode this CDR3 too.

Study observations and caveats: In a later analysis, TCR beta V- and J-gene trimming was associated with a missense DCLRE1C variant.

Use of 60 Vbeta and 13 Jbeta primers characterized the PCR. Assay: immunoSEQ multiplex PCR; the TCRdb copy retains only in-frame clones and omits some. The table has approximately 170,000 clones, roughly 77% seen once. The chain uses TRBV19 and TRBJ1-5, with a weak D call TRBD1 (5 bases). The sequence came from a woman younger than 45 in good health and CMV-seropositive. The sequenced sample consisted of PBMCs. The CDR3, as DNA: TGTGCCAGTACTCAGGGTAGCCAGCCCCAGCATTTT. It specifies CASTQGSQPQHF.